This TCR beta chain was identified during a study of CD4 T cells in relation to SARS-CoV-2 and coronaviruses. This clone was seen once. Its antigen is as yet unknown. Points from the study as a whole: Crossreactivity was assessed only for spike protein, not other viral proteins. Approximately 65% of donors had memory CD4+ clonotypes crossrecognizing SARS-CoV-2 and common cold coronavirus spike.

The CDR3 is 16 residues long. The unexposed donors gave CD4+ T cells in about 2010-2018, prior to COVID-19. Deep TCR-beta sequencing used DNA from uncultured naive and memory CD4+ T cells. Libraries were prepared by immunoSEQ multiplex PCR; TCRdb keeps only in-frame clonotypes and omits some of them. The table lists about 59,000 clones, roughly 88% of them singletons. Sequencing was done on a sample of memory CD4+ T cells from PBMCs. This TCR derives from a human donor in good health. This chain links TRBV21-1 with TRBJ2-1. TRBV21-1 is annotated as a pseudogene. CDR3 in amino acids: CASSQNDGETYNEQFF. In DNA, the CDR3 is TGTGCCAGCAGCCAGAATGATGGGGAAACCTACAATGAGCAGTTCTTC.